This T cell receptor beta chain was identified in a study of identical twins (TCRdb year 2016). Notes on the research overall: To test whether fetal clonotypes persist, this study deep-sequenced TCR alpha and beta repertoires from monozygotic twins, from unrelated adults of various ages, and from cord blood. Replicate twin experiments were performed at different times using different library preparation protocols to rule out contamination.

Of note for this clonotype: The clone's antigen remains unknown. Per-base qualities were not stored, and no clone one base away is much larger.

Every donor in the study was a healthy Caucasian. Three pairs of female monozygotic twins, all aged about 18 to 29 years, made up the twin cohort. Peripheral blood mononuclear cells were the source from which RNA for the TCR libraries was isolated. General conclusions and limits of the study: Conclusions relied on cross-sectional statistical analysis, since the same donors could not be followed over many years. In beta out-of-frame sequences, excess twin sharing was weaker, because having fewer shared sequences lowered the signal-to-noise ratio. Zero-insertion analyses could be partly confounded by invariant T cells such as MAIT and iNKT, though diverse VJ usage argued against such confounding for most clonotypes. Out-of-frame TCR alpha sequences shared between twins showed an excess of low generation-probability sequences compared with coincidental sharing between unrelated individuals. Abundant cord blood beta clonotypes had fewer insertions, young adult naive repertoires showed a similar but weaker trend, and memory repertoires showed no such trend. In monozygotic twins, out-of-frame TCR alpha sharing was systematically underestimated by recombination models, although the models agreed with sharing between unrelated individuals.

Library method: 5' RACE. Sequenced using an Illumina HiSeq 2000. Template switching added a universal primer binding site, and the final cDNA carried a unique molecular identifier that allowed TCR cDNA molecules to be counted accurately. First-strand cDNA for TCR alpha and beta chains was synthesized from specific primers in the conserved constant-segment region. To control for contamination, each cDNA library was double barcoded with a SMART-Mk sample barcode plus Illumina barcodes. TruSeq adapter sequences and Illumina sample barcodes were added in two successive PCR steps. The TCR alpha and beta cDNA libraries were sequenced on the Illumina HiSeq platform using custom primers. As for the authors' bioinformatics: Raw reads were processed with MiGEC to extract unique molecular identifiers, and MiXCR was used to determine CDR3 positions. For each individual, recombination models were inferred using an EM algorithm with the repgenHMM and IGoR tools. Shared clonotype analysis was performed with the tcR package in R, normalizing sharing by the product of cloneset sizes. To study raw recombination free of thymic and clonal selection effects, out-of-frame nonproductive sequences were analyzed. TCRdb reanalyzed the raw reads on its own, using fastp at Q25 for trimming and MiXCR for clone calling, and kept in-frame beta chains. CDR3 protein sequences are deduplicated, and each keeps its most common genes and DNA. The V and J calls and clone size come from TCRdb's table, not from the authors' own analysis. This sample is represented by fewer than 900,000 distinct CDR3 sequences; 15% to 20% of them were singletons. The top ten clonotypes cover around 13% of the sample.

The germline V gene (reference sequence) yields LNHNV for CDR1 and YYDKDF for CDR2. The CDR3 covers 16 residues, taking in both the cysteine and the phenylalanine. Just CDR3 DNA is preserved here, 48 bases in frame from base 1. Unmatched junction bases come to 13, with V trimmed by 4 bases and J by 5 bases. These data are also associated with another study on T cells expressing NK-cell markers. The other study reports the following: TCR beta-chain repertoires were profiled in sorted CD3+CD56+NKG2C+, CD3+CD56+NKG2C- and CD3+CD56-NKG2C+ T-cell subsets from eight donors. Among the eight sequenced donors, only one was HCMV-seronegative, while the other seven were HCMV-seropositive. To restrict sorting to alphabetaTCR-expressing T cells, an anti-gammadeltaTCR antibody was added in several experiments. For roughly six donors, the dominant CD3+CD56+NKG2C+ clonotypes were among the top 10 CD8+ clonotypes and accounted for about 1.0-7.0% of CD8+ T cells. Those dominant clonotypes were again the most abundant among CD3+CD56-NKG2C+ cells in a few donors, at roughly 28.3-60.1%. It remained unclear whether the expanded NKG2C-expressing T cell clones were specific for HCMV antigens. Randomly selected healthy volunteers, three men and five women, were used as the eight sequenced donors. To determine HCMV serostatus, a commercial ELISA kit was used to detect HCMV-specific IgG in serum. For six donors, bulk peripheral blood T-cell repertoires were also sequenced from unsorted PBMC. Reads were demultiplexed and grouped by UMI with MIGEC, and clonotypes were assembled and quantified with MiTCR. To exclude erroneous sequences, only TCR cDNA sequences supported by at least two reads were retained. The tcR package was used for downstream repertoire analysis, with clonotypes matched between fractions based on CDR3 nucleotide sequence plus V segment. Antigen specificity was annotated against VDJdb with VDJmatch, allowing one amino acid substitution in CDR3.

The TCR sequence derives from a woman aged 18-29 years in good health. Sequences were obtained from PBMCs. This chain is built from TRBV15 and TRBJ2-5; 7 bases in between match TRBD2. The CDR3 protein is CATSIGERDGKETQYF. The DNA sequence is as follows: TGTGCCACCAGCATAGGGGAGCGGGACGGGAAGGAGACCCAGTACTTC.